This T cell receptor (beta chain) was documented in a study of control samples from healthy donors and cancer patients (TCRdb year 2020). A word on this clone: Its recognized antigen is unknown. Per-nucleotide qualities are absent, and no much larger clonotype sits a single base away.

Library preparation used the immunoSEQ multiplex PCR assay. TCRdb took this table from immuneACCESS and kept in-frame rearrangements with V and J called. Such tables lack part of the clones; where checked against another copy, unresolved V genes explain under half of the gap, and the rest is unexplained. Present in this sample are about 150,000 clones, 85% to 90% of which were seen just once. The ten most abundant clones make up approximately 1.8% of the sample. V drops 5 bases and J drops 4 bases, leaving 12 bases in between. The CDR3, from cysteine to phenylalanine, totals 14 residues. Of the read, only the CDR3 DNA is kept; its 42 bases are in frame from base 1. CDR1 and CDR2, per the germline V gene (reference sequence), are LNHDA and SQIVND.

Sequencing was performed on blood. The rearrangement joined TRBV19 to TRBJ1-3, and possibly TRBD1, on 6 matching bases. The TCR originated in a man younger than 35 in good health. The CDR3 here reads CASSLQGGGNTIYF. The nucleotides are TGTGCCAGTAGTTTACAGGGAGGAGGAAACACCATATATTTT.